The 28 T cell receptor beta chains presented below share a single source sample, sequenced in a study of T cell responses to AZD1222 COVID-19 vaccine. Sequencing was performed with immunoSEQ multiplex PCR; in TCRdb, only in-frame clones are kept and a portion is missing. The table records 90,000 to 120,000 clones, about 90% of them present only once. The sequenced sample was peripheral blood, obtained on day 0 of AZD1222 vaccination. The receptors originated from an adult in good health.

The chain recombines TRBV6-5 with TRBJ1-3; D gene uncertain. V was pared by 9 bases and J by 0 bases, with 3 bases between. The germline gives CDR1 MNHEY, CDR2 SVGAGI. There are 11 residues in the CDR3. Here the CDR3 reads CASFSGNTIYF. The DNA for the CDR3 is TGTGCCAGTTTCTCTGGAAACACCATATATTTT.

The V call is TRBV6-5, the J call TRBJ1-4, with a tentative D call TRBD1 (5 bases). This CDR3 spans 16 amino acids. Trimming removed 4 bases at V and 4 bases at J, with 16 bases between. Germline CDR1 and CDR2: MNHEY and SVGAGI. Written as DNA, the CDR3 is TGTGCCAGCAGTTCGAATCCGGGACTCCTTAATGAAAAACTGTTTTTT. Its translation: CASSSNPGLLNEKLFF.

V gene TRBV4-3 combines with J gene TRBJ2-2; D remains unclear. Between the trimmed V and J ends, which lost 3 bases and 6 bases, there was a span of 26 bases. Germline V gene sequence: CDR1 LGHNA, CDR2 YSLEER. CDR3 length: 19 residues. The CDR3 DNA follows: TGCGCCAGCAGCCAGGCAGCCTACCCCCGGGCTCCTCTTCCCGGGGAGCTGTTTTTT. Translating gives CASSQAAYPRAPLPGELFF.

The CDR3 DNA reads as TGTGCCATCAGTGTTGAGGTGGTGGGTCAGGGTAACACTGAAGCTTTCTTT. Translating it yields CAISVEVVGQGNTEAFF. The gene calls are TRBV10-3 and TRBJ1-1, with D maybe TRBD1 (5 bases). Germline V gene data show CDR1 as ENHRY and CDR2 as SYGVKD. CDR3 size: 17 residues. V lost 4 bases and J 2 bases, leaving 20 bases between the germline ends.

The chain combines TRBV5-1 with TRBJ2-7; maybe TRBD2 (5 bases). Trimming stripped 4 bases from V and 5 bases from J, with 10 bases between. There are 12 residues in the CDR3. Germline lookup yields CDR1 SGHRS and CDR2 YFSETQ. As DNA, the CDR3 is TGCGCCAGCAGCCAAGGGCGGGACGAGCAGTACTTC. The encoded protein is CASSQGRDEQYF.

The chain is built from TRBV25-1 and TRBJ1-4, with D tentatively TRBD1 (5 bases). The V end was cut by 9 bases, the J end by 2 bases, with 13 bases between. The length of the CDR3 is 14 residues. Germline loops: CDR1 MGHDK, CDR2 SYGVNS. CDR3: CARTRGATNEKLFF. As DNA, the CDR3 is TGTGCCAGAACTAGAGGGGCGACTAATGAAAAACTGTTTTTT.

The chain recombines TRBV29-1 with TRBJ1-2; 7 bases align to TRBD1. V lost 6 bases, J lost 8 bases, and 6 bases stayed unmatched. CDR3 length: 11 amino acids. The germline V gene has CDR1 SQVTM and CDR2 ANQGSEA. CDR3: CSVADRRGYTF. The CDR3, as DNA: TGCAGCGTGGCGGACAGGAGGGGCTACACCTTC.

The CDR3 region has the DNA TGCGCCAGCAGCCAAGATACAGACACCTACGAGCAGTACTTC. Translated, it gives CASSQDTDTYEQYF. J is TRBJ2-7 and V is TRBV4-3; D ambiguous. V lost 0 bases and J lost 2, with 8 bases in between. The CDR3 consists of 14 residues. Looked up from germline, CDR1 is LGHNA and CDR2 is YSLEER.

Points on this clone: A read error may account for a junction end that differs from germline. The rearrangement links TRBV11-2 to TRBJ1-1; a weak D match, TRBD1 (5 bases). The CDR3 runs to 14 residues. Per germline, CDR1 SGHAT and CDR2 FQNNGV. The CDR3 sequence is CASSSGIWGTEAFF. In DNA, the CDR3 is TGTGCCAGTAGCTCAGGGATTTGGGGTACTGAAGCTTTCTTT.

This clone appeared a single time. This chain connects TRBV6-2 or TRBV6-3 to TRBJ2-7, with TRBD2 as a possible D gene (6 bases). The CDR3 is 14 residues long. Germline CDR1 reads MNHEY; CDR2 reads SVGEGT. The V and J ends lost 0 bases and 0 bases respectively, with 6 bases between them. The CDR3 spells CASSYSTSSYEQYF. CDR3 sequence (DNA): TGTGCCAGCAGTTACTCGACTAGCTCCTACGAGCAGTACTTC.

This clone was counted once. This rearrangement joins TRBV30 to TRBJ1-1; no definite D call. This CDR3 comprises 12 residues. The germline V gene encodes CDR1 GTSNPN and CDR2 SVGIG (reference sequence). Trimming removed 2 bases from V and 1 base from J, with 5 bases in between. DNA for the CDR3: TGTGCCTGGAGTCCACAGAACACTGAAGCTTTCTTT. Translated: CAWSPQNTEAFF.

The CDR3 here is CAKTRGPSSGNTIYF. The CDR3 DNA reads TGTGCCAAAACTAGGGGTCCCAGCTCTGGAAACACCATATATTTT. The V call is TRBV2, the J call TRBJ1-3; weak D call: TRBD1 (5 bases). Germline-derived CDR1 and CDR2 are SNHLY and FYNNEI. Trimming took 10 bases from V and 0 from J, leaving 16 bases between them. This CDR3 has 15 residues.

V and J are TRBV3-1 (or the pseudogene TRBV3-2) and TRBJ1-1; possible D gene TRBD1, 5 bases. This CDR3 is built from 17 residues. Trimming pared 2 bases from V and 1 base from J, leaving 17 bases between. In germline, CDR1 is LGHDT, CDR2 YNNKEL (reference sequence). The CDR3 DNA reads TGTGCCAGCAGCCAAAGGGGCGGTGGCAGTGGGAACACTGAAGCTTTCTTT. This encodes CASSQRGGGSGNTEAFF.

This clone was picked up one time. DNA of the CDR3: TGTGCCAGCAGCTTACGACAACAGTCTGGAAACACCATATATTTT. The encoded protein is CASSLRQQSGNTIYF. This chain joins TRBV7-9 and TRBJ1-3; the D is unclear. Germline CDR1 reads SEHNR; CDR2 reads FQNEAQ (reference sequence). There are 15 residues in the CDR3. Trimming pared 2 bases from V and 1 base from J, leaving 9 bases between. The full variable domain, completed using reference TRBV7-9 and TRBJ1-3, is DTGVSQNPRHKITKRGQNVTFRCDPISEHNRLYWYRQTLGQGPEFLTYFQNEAQLEKSRLLSDRFSAERPKGSFSTLEIQRTEQGDSAMYLCASSLRQQSGNTIYFGEGSWLTVV.

The J gene is TRBJ1-5, the V gene TRBV24-1; D is undetermined. With 9 bases removed from V and 0 bases from J, the gap between germline ends came to 5 bases. The length of the CDR3 is 12 residues. Per the germline V gene, CDR1 is KGHDR and CDR2 is SFDVKD. This CDR3 reads CATPDSNQPQHF. The CDR3 DNA reads TGTGCCACCCCGGATAGCAATCAGCCCCAGCATTTT.

V and J are TRBV7-6 and TRBJ2-5; D unclear. The germline V and J ends were trimmed by 4 bases and 7 bases, with 13 bases remaining between them. There are 13 residues in the CDR3. Germline V gene lookup returns CDR1 SGHVS and CDR2 FNYEAQ. The CDR3 spells CASSYSAEGTQYF. CDR3 nucleotides: TGTGCCAGCAGCTATTCGGCGGAAGGGACCCAGTACTTC. The full variable domain, in which reference TRBV7-6 and TRBJ2-5 provide the parts outside the CDR3, is GAGVSQSPRYKVTKRGQDVALRCDPISGHVSLYWYRQALGQGPEFLTYFNYEAQQDKSGLPNDRFSAERPEGSISTLTIQRTEQRDSAMYRCASSYSAEGTQYFGPGTRLLVL.

V and J are TRBV7-9 and TRBJ2-7; TRBD1 matches at 8 bases. Trimming at V came to 4 bases and at J to 3 bases, leaving 8 bases not matched to a gene. Germline CDR1 is SEHNR and CDR2 is FQNEAQ (reference sequence). There are 15 residues in the CDR3. DNA for the CDR3: TGTGCCAGCAGCTCCTCCGGGACAGGCCTCTACGAGCAGTACTTC. The encoded protein is CASSSSGTGLYEQYF.

The CDR3 DNA follows: TGTGCCAGCAGCCAAGATTCGCGTAGCGGGGGGGAGGTAGCCTACAATGAGCAGTTCTTC. Translated: CASSQDSRSGGEVAYNEQFF. The gene calls are TRBV4-2 and TRBJ2-1; TRBD2 aligns across 11 bases. Germline V lookup: CDR1 LGHNA, CDR2 YNFKEQ. This CDR3 has 20 residues. With 0 bases clipped from V and 2 bases from J, the junction kept 12 bases outside the gene matches.

The rearrangement uses TRBV5-1 and TRBJ2-1, with D perhaps being TRBD1 or TRBD2 (7 bases each). Trimming took off 4 bases at V and 8 bases at J, with 25 bases between the two ends. Germline CDR1 and CDR2: SGHRS and YFSETQ. The CDR3 loop spans 17 amino acids. The CDR3 coding sequence is TGCGCCAGCAGCCCAGCAGGGGGGGCCCGTTTATTCGATGAGCAGTTCTTC. Translated, it gives CASSPAGGARLFDEQFF.

The chain is built from TRBV6-2 or TRBV6-3 and TRBJ2-7; 8 bases match TRBD1. This CDR3 region has 16 residues. V shed 5 bases, J shed 7 bases, and the junction held 16 bases outside the gene matches. Germline CDR1 is MNHEY and CDR2 is SVGEGT. The DNA of the CDR3 is TGTGCCAGCAGTAAATACAGGGGGAGCGGTTTTCCGGAGCAGTACTTC. Translated: CASSKYRGSGFPEQYF.

The chain is built from TRBV7-2 and TRBJ1-6; no reliable D call. The V end was cut by 5 bases, the J end by 4 bases, with 15 bases between. Germline V CDR1 and CDR2: SGHTA, FQGNSA. The CDR3 totals 16 residues. CDR3 sequence (DNA): TGTGCCAGCAGCGAGAGGGTGGGGAAGTATAATTCACCCCTCCACTTT. This sequence encodes CASSERVGKYNSPLHF.

This chain joins TRBV3-1 (or the pseudogene TRBV3-2) and TRBJ2-7, with D possibly being TRBD2 (6 bases). CDR3 length: 12 residues. Trimming stripped 3 bases from V and 7 bases from J, with 10 bases between. Germline V gene sequence: CDR1 LGHDT, CDR2 YNNKEL (reference sequence). For the CDR3, the DNA is TGTGCCAGCAGCCAGGAGGGGCTTGAGCAGTACTTC. It specifies CASSQEGLEQYF.

This chain connects TRBV25-1 to TRBJ2-5; 10 bases map to TRBD1. Germline V gene sequence: CDR1 MGHDK, CDR2 SYGVNS. The CDR3 is 15 residues long. With V trimmed by 2 bases and J by 5 bases, 5 bases remained unmatched. CDR3 in DNA: TGTGCCAGCAGTGAACGGGACAGGGGAAGGGAGACCCAGTACTTC. Protein sequence: CASSERDRGRETQYF.

This sequence joins TRBV14 and TRBJ2-7, with D possibly matching TRBD1 (5 bases). From germline, CDR1 is SGHDN and CDR2 FVKESK. CDR3 length: 16 residues. Trimming removed 4 bases at V and 4 bases at J, with 20 bases between. CDR3 sequence reads: CASSPAAGLIGYEQYF. The CDR3 coding sequence is TGTGCCAGCAGCCCGGCCGCAGGGTTGATCGGGTACGAGCAGTACTTC.

By share, this clone ranks as large. This chain connects TRBV5-4 to TRBJ2-1, with TRBD2 matching 10 bases. The V gene end was trimmed by 1 base and the J gene end by 12 bases; junction bases not matched to a gene: 10. The CDR3 spans 15 residues. Per the germline V gene, CDR1 is SGHNT and CDR2 is YYREEE (reference sequence). The CDR3 nucleotides read TGTGCCAGCAGCTTGAACGTAGCGGGGGGAAAAGGGCAGTTCTTC. It codes for CASSLNVAGGKGQFF.

This clone is a singleton in its sample. CDR3 loop: CASSNGPRQTQYF. CDR3 in DNA: TGTGCCAGTAGTAACGGGCCCCGGCAGACCCAGTACTTC. The chain couples TRBV19 to TRBJ2-5; D is undetermined. Trimming left V 4 bases short and J 6 bases short, with 12 bases between. The CDR3 is made up of 13 amino acids. The V gene's germline CDR1 is LNHDA and CDR2 SQIVND (reference sequence).

This chain links TRBV25-1 with TRBJ1-2; no clear D. The CDR3 is made up of 13 amino acids. Germline V gene lookup returns CDR1 MGHDK and CDR2 SYGVNS. The V and J ends lost 2 bases and 8 bases respectively, with 12 bases between them. CDR3: CASSERRTGGYTF. Written as DNA, the CDR3 is TGTGCCAGCAGTGAACGGCGAACGGGGGGCTACACCTTC.

V is TRBV6-2 or TRBV6-3 and J is TRBJ2-3, with 10 bases identical to TRBD2. Trimming removed 0 bases from V and 0 bases from J; junction bases left unmatched: 9. Germline V gene sequence: CDR1 MNHEY, CDR2 SVGEGT. There are 19 residues in the CDR3. CDR3 coding DNA: TGTGCCAGCAGTTACTCTTCTAGCGGGGGAGCAACTAGCACAGATACGCAGTATTTT. Encoded protein: CASSYSSSGGATSTDTQYF.